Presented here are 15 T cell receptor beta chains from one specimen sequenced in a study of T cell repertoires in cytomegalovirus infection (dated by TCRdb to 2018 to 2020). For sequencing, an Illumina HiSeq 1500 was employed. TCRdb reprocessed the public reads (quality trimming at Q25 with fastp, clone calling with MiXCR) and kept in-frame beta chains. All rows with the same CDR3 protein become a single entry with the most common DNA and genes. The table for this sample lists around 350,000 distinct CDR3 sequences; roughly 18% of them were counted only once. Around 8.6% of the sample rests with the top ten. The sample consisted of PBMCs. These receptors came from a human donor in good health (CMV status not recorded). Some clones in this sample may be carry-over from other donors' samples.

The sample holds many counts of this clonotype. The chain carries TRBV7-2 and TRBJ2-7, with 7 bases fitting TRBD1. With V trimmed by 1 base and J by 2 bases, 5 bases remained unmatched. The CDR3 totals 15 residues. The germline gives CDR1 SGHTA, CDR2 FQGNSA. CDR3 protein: CASSLGWDRTYEQYF. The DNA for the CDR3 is TGTGCCAGCAGCTTAGGCTGGGACAGAACCTACGAGCAGTACTTC. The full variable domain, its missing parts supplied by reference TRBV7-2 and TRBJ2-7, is GAGVSQSPSNKVTEKGKDVELRCDPISGHTALYWYRQSLGQGLEFLIYFQGNSAPDKSGLPSDRFSAERTGGSVSTLTIQRTQQEDSAVYLCASSLGWDRTYEQYFGPGTRLTVT.

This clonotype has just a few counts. CDR3 protein: CASSSRGRGLYNEQFF. CDR3 DNA sequence: TGTGCCAGCAGCAGCCGGGGTCGGGGGCTCTACAATGAGCAGTTCTTC. The chain joins TRBV11-2 to TRBJ2-1; D could derive from TRBD1 or TRBD2 (6 bases each). CDR1 is SGHAT and CDR2 is FQNNGV in the germline V gene. CDR3 length: 16 amino acids. Trimming cost V 5 bases and J 3 bases, with 17 bases left between them.

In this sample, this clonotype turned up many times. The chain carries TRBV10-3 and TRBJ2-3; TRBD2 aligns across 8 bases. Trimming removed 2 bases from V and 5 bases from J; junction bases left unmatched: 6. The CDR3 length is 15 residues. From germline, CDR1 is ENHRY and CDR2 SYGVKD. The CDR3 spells CAISERGGPGDTQYF. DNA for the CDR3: TGTGCCATCAGTGAGCGGGGGGGCCCAGGAGATACGCAGTATTTT.

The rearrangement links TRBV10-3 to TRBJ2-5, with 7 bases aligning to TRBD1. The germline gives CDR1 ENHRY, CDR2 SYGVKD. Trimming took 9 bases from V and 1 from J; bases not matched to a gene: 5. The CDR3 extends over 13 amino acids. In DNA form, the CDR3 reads TGTGCCATTGGGGGACAGCCCCAAGAGACCCAGTACTTC. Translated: CAIGGQPQETQYF.

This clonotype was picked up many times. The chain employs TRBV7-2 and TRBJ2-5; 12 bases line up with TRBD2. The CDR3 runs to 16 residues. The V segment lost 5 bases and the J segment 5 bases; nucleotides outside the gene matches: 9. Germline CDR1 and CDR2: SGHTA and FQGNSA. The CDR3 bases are TGTGCCAGCAGCCCCCAGACTAGCGGGGGTATGGAGACCCAGTACTTC. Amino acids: CASSPQTSGGMETQYF.

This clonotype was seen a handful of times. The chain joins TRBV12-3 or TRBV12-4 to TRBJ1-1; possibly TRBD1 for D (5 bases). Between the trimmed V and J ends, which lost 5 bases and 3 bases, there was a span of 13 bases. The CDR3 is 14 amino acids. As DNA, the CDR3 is TGTGCCAGCAGTCTCCTTCAAGGGGACACTGAAGCTTTCTTT. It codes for CASSLLQGDTEAFF.

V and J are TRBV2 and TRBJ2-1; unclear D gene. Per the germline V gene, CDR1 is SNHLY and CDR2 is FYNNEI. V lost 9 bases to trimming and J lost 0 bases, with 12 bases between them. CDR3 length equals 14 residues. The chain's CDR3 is CARGFLRSYNEQFF. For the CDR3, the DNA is TGTGCCAGGGGGTTCTTACGCTCCTACAATGAGCAGTTCTTC.

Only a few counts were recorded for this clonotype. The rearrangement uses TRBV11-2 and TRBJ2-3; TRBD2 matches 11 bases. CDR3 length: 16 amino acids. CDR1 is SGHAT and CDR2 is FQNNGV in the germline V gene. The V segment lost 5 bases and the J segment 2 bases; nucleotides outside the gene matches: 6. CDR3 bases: TGTGCCAGCAGCGTACTAGCGGGGGCCAACACAGATACGCAGTATTTT. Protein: CASSVLAGANTDTQYF.

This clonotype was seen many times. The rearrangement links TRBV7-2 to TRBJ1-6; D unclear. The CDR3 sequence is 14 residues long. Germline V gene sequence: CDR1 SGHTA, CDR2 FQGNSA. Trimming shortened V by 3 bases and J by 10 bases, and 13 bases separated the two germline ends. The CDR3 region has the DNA TGTGCCAGCAGCTTTGGCCATATCGCGTCACCCCTCCACTTT. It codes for CASSFGHIASPLHF.

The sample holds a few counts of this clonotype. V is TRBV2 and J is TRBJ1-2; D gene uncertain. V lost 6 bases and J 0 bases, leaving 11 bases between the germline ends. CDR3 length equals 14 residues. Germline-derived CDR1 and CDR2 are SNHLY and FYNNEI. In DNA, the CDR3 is TGTGCCAGCAGACTCAACCAGGCTAACTATGGCTACACCTTC. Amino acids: CASRLNQANYGYTF.

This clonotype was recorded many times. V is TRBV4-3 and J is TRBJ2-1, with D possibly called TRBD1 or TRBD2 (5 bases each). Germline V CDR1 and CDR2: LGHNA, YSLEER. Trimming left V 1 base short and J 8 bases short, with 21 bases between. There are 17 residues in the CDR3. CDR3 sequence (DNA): TGCGCCAGCAGCCAAGGGTTTGGGGGAGTAGGAGGAGATGAGCAGTTCTTC. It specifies CASSQGFGGVGGDEQFF.

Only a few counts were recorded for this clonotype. As DNA, the CDR3 is TGCAGTGTTAGTATTCGGGGACTCAATGAGCAGTTCTTC. This encodes CSVSIRGLNEQFF. This chain joins TRBV20-1 and TRBJ2-1, with D possibly being TRBD2 (6 bases). This CDR3 contains 13 residues. Germline CDR1 and CDR2: DFQATT and SNEGSKA (reference sequence). Trimming took off 7 bases at V and 6 bases at J, with 16 bases between the two ends.

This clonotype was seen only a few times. The CDR3 region has the DNA TGCAGTGCTAGAGGACAGACAGACACCGTGACAGATACGCAGTATTTT. Its protein is CSARGQTDTVTDTQYF. This sequence joins TRBV20-1 and TRBJ2-3, with D maybe TRBD1 (5 bases). Germline V CDR1 and CDR2: DFQATT, SNEGSKA (reference sequence). This CDR3 is 16 amino acids long. V was cut by 1 base and J by 3 bases, with 17 bases left in between.

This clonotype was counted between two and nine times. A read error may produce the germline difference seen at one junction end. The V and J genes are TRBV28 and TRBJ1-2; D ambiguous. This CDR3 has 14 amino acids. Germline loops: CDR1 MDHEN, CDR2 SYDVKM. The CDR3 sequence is CASSSPVLNDGYTF. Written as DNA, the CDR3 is TGTGCCAGCAGTTCCCCAGTTCTTAACGATGGCTACACCTTC.

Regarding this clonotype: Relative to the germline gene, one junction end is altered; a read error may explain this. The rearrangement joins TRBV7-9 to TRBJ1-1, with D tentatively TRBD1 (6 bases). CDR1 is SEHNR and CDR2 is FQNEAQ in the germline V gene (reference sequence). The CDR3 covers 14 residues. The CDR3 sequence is CVSSPGQLNTEAFF. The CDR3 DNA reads TGTGTCAGCAGCCCCGGACAGCTGAACACTGAAGCTTTCTTT. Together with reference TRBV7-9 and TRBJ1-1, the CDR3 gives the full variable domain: DTGVSQNPRHKITKRGQNVTFRCDPISEHNRLYWYRQTLGQGPEFLTYFQNEAQLEKSRLLSDRFSAERPKGSFSTLEIQRTEQGDSAMYLCVSSPGQLNTEAFFGQGTRLTVV.